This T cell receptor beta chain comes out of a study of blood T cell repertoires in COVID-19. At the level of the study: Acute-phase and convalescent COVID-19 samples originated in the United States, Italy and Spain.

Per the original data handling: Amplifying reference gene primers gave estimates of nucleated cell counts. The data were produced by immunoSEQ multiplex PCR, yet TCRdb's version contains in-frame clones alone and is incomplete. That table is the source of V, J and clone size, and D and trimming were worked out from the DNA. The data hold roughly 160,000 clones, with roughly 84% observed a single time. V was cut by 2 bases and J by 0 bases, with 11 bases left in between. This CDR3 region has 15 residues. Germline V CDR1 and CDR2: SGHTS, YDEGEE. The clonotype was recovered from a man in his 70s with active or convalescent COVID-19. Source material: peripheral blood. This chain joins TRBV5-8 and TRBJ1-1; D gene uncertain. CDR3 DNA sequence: TGTGCCAGCAGCTTTATTGACATACTGAACACTGAAGCTTTCTTT. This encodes CASSFIDILNTEAFF.